This T cell receptor beta chain stems from a study of T cells in Graves' hyperthyroidism and ophthalmopathy. Study context: It was at initial diagnosis, before any treatment, that peripheral blood was collected.

Study findings and constraints: Separation of ophthalmopathy from stable hyperthyroidism was achieved by a 13 V-J model.

Amplified TCR beta CDR3 regions derived from RNA transcripts. The HTBI set primed first-round TCR CDR3 RT-PCR. TCRdb independently ran MiXCR on the multiplex PCR reads; one entry per CDR3 protein. Seen here are fewer than 900,000 distinct CDR3 sequences, roughly 20% observed once, and the top ten hold roughly 17%. For this clonotype: What it recognizes is unknown.

This CDR3 comprises 13 residues. V dropped 6 bases and J dropped 3; count of bases not matched to a gene: 7. Germline CDR1 and CDR2: GTSNPN and SVGIG (reference sequence). This TCR derives from a woman between 45 and 65 years old with Graves' hyperthyroidism that later progressed to Graves' ophthalmopathy. Specimen: blood. The chain is built from TRBV30 and TRBJ2-7; 8 positions match TRBD2. DNA of the CDR3: TGTGCCTGTCCGGGGGGGAGTGGCTACGAGCAGTACTTC. Residues: CACPGGSGYEQYF.